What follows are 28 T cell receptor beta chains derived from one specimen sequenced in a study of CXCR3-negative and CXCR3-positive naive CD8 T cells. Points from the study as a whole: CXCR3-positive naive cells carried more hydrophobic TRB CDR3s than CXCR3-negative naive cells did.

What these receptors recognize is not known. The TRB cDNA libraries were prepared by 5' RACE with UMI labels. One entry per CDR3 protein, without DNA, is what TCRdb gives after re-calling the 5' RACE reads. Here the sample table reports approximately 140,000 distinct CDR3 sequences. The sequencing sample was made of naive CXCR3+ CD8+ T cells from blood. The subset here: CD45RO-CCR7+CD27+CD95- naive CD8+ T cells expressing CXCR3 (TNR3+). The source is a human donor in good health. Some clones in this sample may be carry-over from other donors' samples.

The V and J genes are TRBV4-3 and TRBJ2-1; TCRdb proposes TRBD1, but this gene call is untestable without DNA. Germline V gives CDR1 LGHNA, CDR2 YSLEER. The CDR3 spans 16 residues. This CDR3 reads CASSLGTDQGGNEQFF.

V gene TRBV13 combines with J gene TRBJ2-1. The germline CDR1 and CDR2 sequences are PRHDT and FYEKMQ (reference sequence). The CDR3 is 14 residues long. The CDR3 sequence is CASSLFQFADEQFF.

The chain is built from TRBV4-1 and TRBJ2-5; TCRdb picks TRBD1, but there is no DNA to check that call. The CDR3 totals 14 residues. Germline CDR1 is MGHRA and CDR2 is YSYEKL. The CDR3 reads CASSQEGREETQYF.

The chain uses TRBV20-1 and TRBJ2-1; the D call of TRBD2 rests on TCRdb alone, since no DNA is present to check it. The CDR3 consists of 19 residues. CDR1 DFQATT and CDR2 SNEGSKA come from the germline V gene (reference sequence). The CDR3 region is CSARPRLAGGKWAYNEQFF.

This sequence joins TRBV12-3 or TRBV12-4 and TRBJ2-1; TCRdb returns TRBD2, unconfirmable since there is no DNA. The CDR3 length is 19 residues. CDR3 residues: CASSPEGGLAGGNYNEQFF.

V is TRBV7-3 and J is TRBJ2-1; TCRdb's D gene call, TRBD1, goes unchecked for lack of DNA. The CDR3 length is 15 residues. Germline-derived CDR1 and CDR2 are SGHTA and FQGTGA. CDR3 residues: CASSSRAGAYNEQFF.

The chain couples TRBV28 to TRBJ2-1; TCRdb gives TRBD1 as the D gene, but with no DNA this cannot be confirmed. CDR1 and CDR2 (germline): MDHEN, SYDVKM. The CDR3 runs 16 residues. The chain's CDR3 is CASSLYYQGAQNEQFF. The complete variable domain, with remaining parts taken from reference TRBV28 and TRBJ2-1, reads DVKVTQSSRYLVKRTGEKVFLECVQDMDHENMFWYRQDPGLGLRLIYFSYDVKMKEKGDIPEGYSVSREKKERFSLILESASTNQTSMYLCASSLYYQGAQNEQFFGPGTRLTVL.

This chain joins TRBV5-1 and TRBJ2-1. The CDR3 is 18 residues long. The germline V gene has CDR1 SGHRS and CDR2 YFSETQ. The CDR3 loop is CASSLEADLGVSYNEQFF.

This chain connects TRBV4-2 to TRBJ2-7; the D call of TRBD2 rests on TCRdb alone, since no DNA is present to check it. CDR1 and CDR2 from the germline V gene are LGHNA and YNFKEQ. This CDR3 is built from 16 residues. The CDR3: CASSQEIAGGNYEQYF.

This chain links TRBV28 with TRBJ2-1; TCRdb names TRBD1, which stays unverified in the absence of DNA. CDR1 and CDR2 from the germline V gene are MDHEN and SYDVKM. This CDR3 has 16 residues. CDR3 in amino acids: CASSSPLTGGLDEQFF.

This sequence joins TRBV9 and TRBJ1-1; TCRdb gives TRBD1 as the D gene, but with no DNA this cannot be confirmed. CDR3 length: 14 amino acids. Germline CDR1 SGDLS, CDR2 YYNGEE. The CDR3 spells CASRGTGGSSEAFF.

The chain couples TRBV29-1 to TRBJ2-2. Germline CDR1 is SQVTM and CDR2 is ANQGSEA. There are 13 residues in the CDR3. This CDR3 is CSVDGGFTGELFF.

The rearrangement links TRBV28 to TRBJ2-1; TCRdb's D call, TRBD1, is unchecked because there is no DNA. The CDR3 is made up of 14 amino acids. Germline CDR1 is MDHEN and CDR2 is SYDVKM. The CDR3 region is CASSPTGVLWEQFF. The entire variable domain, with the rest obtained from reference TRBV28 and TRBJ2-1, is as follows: DVKVTQSSRYLVKRTGEKVFLECVQDMDHENMFWYRQDPGLGLRLIYFSYDVKMKEKGDIPEGYSVSREKKERFSLILESASTNQTSMYLCASSPTGVLWEQFFGPGTRLTVL.

The CDR3 region is CASSHTGRDFNSPLHF. The J gene is TRBJ1-6, the V gene TRBV5-4. The germline V gene encodes CDR1 SGHNT and CDR2 YYREEE (reference sequence). The CDR3 consists of 16 residues.

The CDR3 loop is CASSLVPDTQYF. The V and J genes are TRBV5-1 and TRBJ2-3. CDR1 and CDR2 from the germline V gene are SGHRS and YFSETQ. The CDR3 has 12 residues.

CDR3 residues: CASSLFLSGEKAYEQYF. The chain uses TRBV5-4 and TRBJ2-7; TCRdb's D gene call, TRBD2, goes unchecked for lack of DNA. The germline CDR1 and CDR2 sequences are SGHNT and YYREEE (reference sequence). The CDR3 consists of 17 residues.

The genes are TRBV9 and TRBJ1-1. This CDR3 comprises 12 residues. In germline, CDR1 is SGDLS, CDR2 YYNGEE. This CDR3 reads CASSPRPTEAFF.

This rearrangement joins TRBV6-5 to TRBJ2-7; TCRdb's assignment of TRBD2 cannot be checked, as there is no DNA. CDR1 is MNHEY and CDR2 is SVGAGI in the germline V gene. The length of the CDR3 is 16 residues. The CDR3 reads CASSYPASGGAHEQYF.

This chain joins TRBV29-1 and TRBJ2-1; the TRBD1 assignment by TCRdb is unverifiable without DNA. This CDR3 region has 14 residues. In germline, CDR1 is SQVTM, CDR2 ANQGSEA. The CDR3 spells CSVEGTGGDNEQFF.

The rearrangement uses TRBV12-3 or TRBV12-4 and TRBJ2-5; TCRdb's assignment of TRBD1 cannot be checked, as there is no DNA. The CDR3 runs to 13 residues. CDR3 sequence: CASSFGGQETQYF.

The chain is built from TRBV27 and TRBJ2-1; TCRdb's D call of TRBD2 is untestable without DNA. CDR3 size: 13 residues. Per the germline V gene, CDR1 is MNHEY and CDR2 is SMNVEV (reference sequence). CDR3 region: CASSRRATNEQFF.

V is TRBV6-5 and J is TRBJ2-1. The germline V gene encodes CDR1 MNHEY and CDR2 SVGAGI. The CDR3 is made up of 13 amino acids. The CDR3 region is CASSSEPYNEKFF.

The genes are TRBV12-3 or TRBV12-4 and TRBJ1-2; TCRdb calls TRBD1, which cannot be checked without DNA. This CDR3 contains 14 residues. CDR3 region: CASSFPGRGHGYTF.

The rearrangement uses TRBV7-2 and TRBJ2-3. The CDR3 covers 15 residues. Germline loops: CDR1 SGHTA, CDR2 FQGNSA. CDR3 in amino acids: CASSLDGLAADTQYF.

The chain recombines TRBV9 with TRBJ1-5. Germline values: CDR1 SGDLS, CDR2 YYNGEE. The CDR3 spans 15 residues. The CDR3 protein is CASSARDGGNQPQHF.

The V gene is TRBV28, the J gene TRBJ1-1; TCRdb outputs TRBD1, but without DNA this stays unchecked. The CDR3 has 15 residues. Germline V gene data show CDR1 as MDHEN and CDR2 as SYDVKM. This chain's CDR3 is CASSLTDTMNTEAFF.

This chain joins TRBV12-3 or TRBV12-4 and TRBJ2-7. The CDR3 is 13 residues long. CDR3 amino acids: CASSPRLLYEQYF.

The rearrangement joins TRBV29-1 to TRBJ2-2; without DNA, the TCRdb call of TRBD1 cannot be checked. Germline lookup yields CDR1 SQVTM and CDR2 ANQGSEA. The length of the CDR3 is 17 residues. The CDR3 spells CSAGLTGEEENTGELFF.